One and the same sample provided the 7 T cell receptor beta chains below, sequenced in a study of CXCR3-negative and CXCR3-positive naive CD8 T cells. General study results and limits: More hydrophobic TRB CDR3s were found in CXCR3-positive naive cells than in CXCR3-negative naive cells.

These receptors lack a known antigen. The method, 5' RACE with UMI labels, was used to prepare the TRB cDNA libraries. From its re-call of the 5' RACE reads, TCRdb lists each CDR3 protein once, without DNA. The sample table includes approximately 130,000 distinct CDR3 sequences. Sequencing was carried out using naive CXCR3+ CD8+ T cells from blood. Indicated subset: CD45RO-CCR7+CD27+CD95- naive CD8+ T cells expressing CXCR3 (TNR3+). All receptors come from a human donor in good health. Some clones in this sample may be carry-over from other donors' samples.

The CDR3 sequence: CASSLQGGDGAQHF. The chain uses TRBV12-3 or TRBV12-4 and TRBJ1-5; as DNA is missing, the TRBD1 call by TCRdb cannot be tested. The CDR3 spans 14 residues.

The gene calls are TRBV9 and TRBJ2-3. In germline, CDR1 is SGDLS, CDR2 YYNGEE. The CDR3 sequence is 17 residues long. CDR3 sequence reads: CASSVGLAVASTDTQYF.

The V and J genes are TRBV6-6 and TRBJ2-2; TCRdb designates TRBD1, a call that cannot be tested without DNA. The V gene's germline CDR1 is MNHNY and CDR2 SVGAGI (reference sequence). The length of the CDR3 is 16 residues. Here the CDR3 reads CASSTLEGEKTGELFF.

This chain uses TRBV29-1 with TRBJ1-1. The CDR3 is made up of 12 amino acids. Germline assignment: CDR1 SQVTM and CDR2 ANQGSEA. The CDR3 region is CSGLGSLAEAFF.

This chain uses TRBV6-6 with TRBJ2-1; TCRdb's D call of TRBD2 is untestable without DNA. Germline V gives CDR1 MNHNY, CDR2 SVGAGI (reference sequence). The CDR3 consists of 13 residues. The CDR3 sequence: CASSYKGHNEQFF.

The rearrangement joins TRBV7-9 to TRBJ2-7. Germline V CDR1 and CDR2: SEHNR, FQNEAQ (reference sequence). CDR3 length: 13 amino acids. This CDR3 reads CASSIAGRYEQYF.

The rearrangement links TRBV7-9 to TRBJ2-6; TCRdb lists TRBD1, though no DNA is available to test this call. The CDR3 consists of 16 residues. Germline values: CDR1 SEHNR, CDR2 FQNEAQ (reference sequence). The CDR3 is CASSRTTGTGANVLTF.